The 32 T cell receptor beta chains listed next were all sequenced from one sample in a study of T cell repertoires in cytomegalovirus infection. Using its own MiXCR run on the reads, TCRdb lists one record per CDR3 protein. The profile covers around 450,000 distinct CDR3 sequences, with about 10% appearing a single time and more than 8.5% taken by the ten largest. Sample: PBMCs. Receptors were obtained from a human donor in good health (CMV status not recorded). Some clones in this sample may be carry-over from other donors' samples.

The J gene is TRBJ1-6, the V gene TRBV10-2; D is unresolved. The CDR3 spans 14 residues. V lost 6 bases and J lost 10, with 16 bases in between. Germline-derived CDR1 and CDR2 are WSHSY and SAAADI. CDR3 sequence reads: CASSMSNAKSPLHF. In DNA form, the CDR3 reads TGCGCCAGCAGCATGTCAAACGCCAAGTCACCCCTCCACTTT.

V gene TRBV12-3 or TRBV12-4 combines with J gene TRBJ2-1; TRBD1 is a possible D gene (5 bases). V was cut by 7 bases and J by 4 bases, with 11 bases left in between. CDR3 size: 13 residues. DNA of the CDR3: TGTGCCAGCAATCCTGACAGATACAATGAGCAGTTCTTC. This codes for CASNPDRYNEQFF.

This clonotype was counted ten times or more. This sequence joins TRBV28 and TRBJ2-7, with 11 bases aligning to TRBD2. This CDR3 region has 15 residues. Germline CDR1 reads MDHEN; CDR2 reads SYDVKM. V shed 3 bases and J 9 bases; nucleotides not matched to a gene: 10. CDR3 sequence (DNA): TGTGCCAGCAGTTTGCCGACTAGCGGGACCTTTCGGCAGTACTTC. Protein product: CASSLPTSGTFRQYF.

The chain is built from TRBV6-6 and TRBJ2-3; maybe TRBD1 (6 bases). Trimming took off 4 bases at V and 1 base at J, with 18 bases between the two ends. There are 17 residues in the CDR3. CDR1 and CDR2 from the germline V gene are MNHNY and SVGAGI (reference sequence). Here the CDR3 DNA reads TGTGCCAGCAGTTGGGGGCCCGGACGGGGTCGCACAGATACGCAGTATTTT. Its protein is CASSWGPGRGRTDTQYF.

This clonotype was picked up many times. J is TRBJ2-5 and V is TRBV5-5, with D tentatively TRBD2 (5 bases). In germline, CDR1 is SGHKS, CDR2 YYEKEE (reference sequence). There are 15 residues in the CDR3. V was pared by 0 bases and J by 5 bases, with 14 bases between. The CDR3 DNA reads TGTGCCAGCAGCTTGGAGCGGTCTCTTGGGGAGACCCAGTACTTC. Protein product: CASSLERSLGETQYF.

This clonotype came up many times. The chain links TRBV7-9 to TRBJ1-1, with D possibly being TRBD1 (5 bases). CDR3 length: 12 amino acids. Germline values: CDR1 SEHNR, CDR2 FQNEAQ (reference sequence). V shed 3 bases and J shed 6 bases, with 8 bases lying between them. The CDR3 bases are TGTGCCAGCAGCTTTGGGGCACCTGAAGCTTTCTTT. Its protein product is CASSFGAPEAFF.

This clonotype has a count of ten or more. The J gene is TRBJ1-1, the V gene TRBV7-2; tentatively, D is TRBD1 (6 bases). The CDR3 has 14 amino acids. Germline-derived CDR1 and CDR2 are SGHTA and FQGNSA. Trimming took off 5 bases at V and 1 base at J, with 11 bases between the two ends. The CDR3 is CASSRATGNTEAFF. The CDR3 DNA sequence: TGTGCCAGCAGCCGAGCGACAGGGAACACTGAAGCTTTCTTT.

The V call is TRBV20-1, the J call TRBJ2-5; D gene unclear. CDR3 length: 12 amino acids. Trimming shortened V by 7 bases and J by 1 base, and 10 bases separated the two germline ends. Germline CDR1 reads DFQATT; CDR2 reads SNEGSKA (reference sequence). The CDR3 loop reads CSVQLSQETQYF. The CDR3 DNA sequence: TGCAGTGTTCAACTATCCCAAGAGACCCAGTACTTC.

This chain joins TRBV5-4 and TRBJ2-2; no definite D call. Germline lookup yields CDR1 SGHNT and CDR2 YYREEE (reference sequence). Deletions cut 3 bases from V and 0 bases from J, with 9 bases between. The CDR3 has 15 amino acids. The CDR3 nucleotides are TGTGCCAGCAGCTCGGCACAGACGAACACCGGGGAGCTGTTTTTT. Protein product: CASSSAQTNTGELFF.

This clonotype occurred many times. The CDR3 nucleotides are TGTGCCAGCAGCTTACCCGGGGGCGCTGGCTACACCTTC. This gives the protein CASSLPGGAGYTF. The chain links TRBV7-9 to TRBJ1-2; TRBD1 is a possible D gene (6 bases). The CDR3 sequence is 13 residues long. Germline CDR1 is SEHNR and CDR2 is FQNEAQ (reference sequence). V gave up 2 bases and J gave up 7 bases, with 11 bases separating them.

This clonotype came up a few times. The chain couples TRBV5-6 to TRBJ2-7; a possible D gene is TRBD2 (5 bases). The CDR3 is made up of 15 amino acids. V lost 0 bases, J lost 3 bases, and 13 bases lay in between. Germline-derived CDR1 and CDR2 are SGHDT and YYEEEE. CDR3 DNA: TGTGCCAGCAGCTTGGCTGGACTGGAACTCTACGAGCAGTACTTC. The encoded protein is CASSLAGLELYEQYF.

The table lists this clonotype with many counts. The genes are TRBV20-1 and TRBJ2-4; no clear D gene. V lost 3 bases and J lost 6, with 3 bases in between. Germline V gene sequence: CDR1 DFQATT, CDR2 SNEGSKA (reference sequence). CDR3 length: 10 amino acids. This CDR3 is CSARGNIQYF. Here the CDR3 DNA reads TGCAGTGCTAGGGGAAACATTCAGTACTTC.

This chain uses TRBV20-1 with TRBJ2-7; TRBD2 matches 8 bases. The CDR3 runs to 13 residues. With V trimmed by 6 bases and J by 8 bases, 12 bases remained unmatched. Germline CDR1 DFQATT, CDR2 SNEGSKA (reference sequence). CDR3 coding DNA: TGCAGTGCCCCTGTCGCTAGCGGGCGGCAGCAGTACTTC. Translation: CSAPVASGRQQYF.

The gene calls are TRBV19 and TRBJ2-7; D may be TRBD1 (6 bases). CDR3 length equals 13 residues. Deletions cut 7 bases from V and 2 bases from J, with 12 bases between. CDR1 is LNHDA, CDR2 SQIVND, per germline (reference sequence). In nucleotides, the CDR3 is TGTGCCAGTAATCGAACAGGGCCCTACGAGCAGTACTTC. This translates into CASNRTGPYEQYF.

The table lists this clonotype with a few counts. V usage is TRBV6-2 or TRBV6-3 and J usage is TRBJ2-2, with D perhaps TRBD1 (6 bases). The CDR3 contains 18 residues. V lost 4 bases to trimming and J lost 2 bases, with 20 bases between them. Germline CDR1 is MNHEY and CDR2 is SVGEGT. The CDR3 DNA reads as TGTGCCAGCAGTTCGGACAGTCTTTCGACCCCAAACACCGGGGAGCTGTTTTTT. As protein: CASSSDSLSTPNTGELFF.

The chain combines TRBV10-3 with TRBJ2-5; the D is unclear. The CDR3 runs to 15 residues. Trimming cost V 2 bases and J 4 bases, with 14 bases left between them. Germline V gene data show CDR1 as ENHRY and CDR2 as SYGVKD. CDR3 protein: CAISEPGSKAETQYF. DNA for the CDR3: TGTGCCATCAGTGAGCCAGGATCGAAGGCAGAGACCCAGTACTTC.

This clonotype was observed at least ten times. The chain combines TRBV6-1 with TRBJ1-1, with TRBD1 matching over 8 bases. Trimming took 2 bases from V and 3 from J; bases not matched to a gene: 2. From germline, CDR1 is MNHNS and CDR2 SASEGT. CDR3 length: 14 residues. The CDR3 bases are TGTGCCAGCAGTGAACCAGGGGGCTACACTGAAGCTTTCTTT. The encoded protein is CASSEPGGYTEAFF.

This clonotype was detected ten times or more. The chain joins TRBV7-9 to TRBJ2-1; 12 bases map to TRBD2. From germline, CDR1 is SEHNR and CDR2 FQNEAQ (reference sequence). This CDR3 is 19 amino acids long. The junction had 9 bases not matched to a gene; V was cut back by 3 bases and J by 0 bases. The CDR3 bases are TGTGCCAGCAGCTTGGCCCAAGTGGGACTAGCGGGCTCCTACAATGAGCAGTTCTTC. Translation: CASSLAQVGLAGSYNEQFF.

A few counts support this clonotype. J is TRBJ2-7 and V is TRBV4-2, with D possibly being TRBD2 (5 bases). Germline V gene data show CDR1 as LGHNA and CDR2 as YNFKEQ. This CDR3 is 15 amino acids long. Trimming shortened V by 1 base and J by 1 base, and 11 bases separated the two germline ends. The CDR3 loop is CASSQAGFSSYEQYF. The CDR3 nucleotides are TGTGCCAGCAGCCAAGCGGGGTTTTCTTCCTACGAGCAGTACTTC.

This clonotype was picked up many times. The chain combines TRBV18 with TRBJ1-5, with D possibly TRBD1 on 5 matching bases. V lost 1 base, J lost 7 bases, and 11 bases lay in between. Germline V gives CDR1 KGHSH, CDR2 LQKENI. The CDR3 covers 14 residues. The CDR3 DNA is TGTGCCAGCTCACCACGGGCAGGGATACAGCCCCAGCATTTT. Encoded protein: CASSPRAGIQPQHF.

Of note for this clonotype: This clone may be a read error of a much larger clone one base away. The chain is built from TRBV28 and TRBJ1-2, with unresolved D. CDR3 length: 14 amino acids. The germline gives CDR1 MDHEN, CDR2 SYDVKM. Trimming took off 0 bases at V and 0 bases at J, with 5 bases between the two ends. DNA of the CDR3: TGTGCCAGCAGTTTATGGGCAGCTAACTATGGCTACACCTTC. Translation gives CASSLWAANYGYTF.

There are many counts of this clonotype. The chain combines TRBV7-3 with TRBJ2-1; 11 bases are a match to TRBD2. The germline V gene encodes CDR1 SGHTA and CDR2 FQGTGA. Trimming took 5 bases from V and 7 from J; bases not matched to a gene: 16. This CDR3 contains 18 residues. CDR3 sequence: CASSIIPFSGRARNEQFF. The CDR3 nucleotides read TGTGCCAGCAGCATCATACCCTTTAGCGGGAGGGCCCGTAATGAGCAGTTCTTC.

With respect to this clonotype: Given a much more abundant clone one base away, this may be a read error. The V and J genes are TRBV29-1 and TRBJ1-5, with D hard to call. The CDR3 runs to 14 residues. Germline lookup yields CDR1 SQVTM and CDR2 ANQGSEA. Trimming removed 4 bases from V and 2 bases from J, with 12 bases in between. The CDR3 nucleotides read TGCAGCGTTGTGGAGAGTTCGGGCAATCAGCCCCAGCATTTT. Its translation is CSVVESSGNQPQHF.

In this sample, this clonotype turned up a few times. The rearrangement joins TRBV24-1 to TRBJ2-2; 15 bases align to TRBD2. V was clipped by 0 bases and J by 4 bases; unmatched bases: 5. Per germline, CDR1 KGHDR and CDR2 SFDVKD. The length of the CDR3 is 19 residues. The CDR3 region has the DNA TGTGCCACCAGTGATTTGCAGAGGGGACTAGCGGGAGGCACCGGGGAGCTGTTTTTT. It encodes CATSDLQRGLAGGTGELFF.

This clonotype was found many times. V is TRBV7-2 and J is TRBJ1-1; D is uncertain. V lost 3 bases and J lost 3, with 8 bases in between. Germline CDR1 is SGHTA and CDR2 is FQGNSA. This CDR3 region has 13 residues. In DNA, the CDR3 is TGTGCCAGCAGCTTTCAAAGGGACACTGAAGCTTTCTTT. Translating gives CASSFQRDTEAFF.

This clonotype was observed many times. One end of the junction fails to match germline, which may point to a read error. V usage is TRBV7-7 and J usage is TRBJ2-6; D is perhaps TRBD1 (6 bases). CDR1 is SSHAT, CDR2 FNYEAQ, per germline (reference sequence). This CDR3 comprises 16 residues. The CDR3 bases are TGTGCTAGCAGCCAGGGGACAACTCTGGGGGCCAACGTCCTGACTTTC. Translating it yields CASSQGTTLGANVLTF. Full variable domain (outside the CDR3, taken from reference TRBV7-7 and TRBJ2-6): GAGVSQSPRYKVTKRGQDVTLRCDPISSHATLYWYQQALGQGPEFLTYFNYEAQPDKSGLPSDRFSAERPEGSISTLTIQRTEQRDSAMYRCASSQGTTLGANVLTFGAGSRLTVL.

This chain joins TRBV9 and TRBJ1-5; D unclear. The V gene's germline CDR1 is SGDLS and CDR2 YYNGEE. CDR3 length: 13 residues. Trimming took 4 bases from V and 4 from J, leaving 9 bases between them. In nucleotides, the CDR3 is TGTGCCAGCAGCACGGACTATAATCAGCCCCAGCATTTT. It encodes CASSTDYNQPQHF.

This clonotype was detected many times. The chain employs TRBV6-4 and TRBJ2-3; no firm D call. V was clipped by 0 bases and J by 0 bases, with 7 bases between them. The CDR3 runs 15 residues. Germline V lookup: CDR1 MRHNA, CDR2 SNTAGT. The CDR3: CASSDSGASTDTQYF. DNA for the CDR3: TGTGCCAGCAGTGACTCCGGCGCGAGCACAGATACGCAGTATTTT.

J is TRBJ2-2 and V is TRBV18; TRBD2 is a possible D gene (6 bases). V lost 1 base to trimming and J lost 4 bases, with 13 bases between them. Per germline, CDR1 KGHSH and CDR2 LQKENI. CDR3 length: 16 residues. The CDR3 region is CASSPRNGRGTGELFF. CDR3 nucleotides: TGTGCCAGCTCACCACGAAACGGGAGAGGCACCGGGGAGCTGTTTTTT.

DNA of the CDR3: TGTGCCAGCAGTCAAACTCGGAGCCTTAATGAAAAACTGTTTTTT. Its protein is CASSQTRSLNEKLFF. This sequence joins TRBV2 and TRBJ1-4; D not resolved. Per the germline V gene, CDR1 is SNHLY and CDR2 is FYNNEI. Trimming took 5 bases from V and 4 from J, leaving 14 bases between them. This CDR3 has 15 residues.

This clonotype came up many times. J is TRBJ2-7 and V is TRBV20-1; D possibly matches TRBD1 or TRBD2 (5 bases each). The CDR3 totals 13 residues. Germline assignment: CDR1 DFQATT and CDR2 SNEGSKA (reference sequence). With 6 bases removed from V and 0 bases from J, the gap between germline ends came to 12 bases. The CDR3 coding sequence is TGCAGTGCCTCATCCGGGACCTCCTACGAGCAGTACTTC. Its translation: CSASSGTSYEQYF.

The DNA for the CDR3 is TGCAGTGCCCCCCCCGGGACTAGTTCCGGGGAGCTGTTTTTT. This translates into CSAPPGTSSGELFF. The rearrangement joins TRBV20-1 to TRBJ2-2; TRBD2 aligns across 8 bases. CDR3 length equals 14 residues. Germline CDR1 DFQATT, CDR2 SNEGSKA (reference sequence). V shed 6 bases and J 6 bases; nucleotides not matched to a gene: 9.